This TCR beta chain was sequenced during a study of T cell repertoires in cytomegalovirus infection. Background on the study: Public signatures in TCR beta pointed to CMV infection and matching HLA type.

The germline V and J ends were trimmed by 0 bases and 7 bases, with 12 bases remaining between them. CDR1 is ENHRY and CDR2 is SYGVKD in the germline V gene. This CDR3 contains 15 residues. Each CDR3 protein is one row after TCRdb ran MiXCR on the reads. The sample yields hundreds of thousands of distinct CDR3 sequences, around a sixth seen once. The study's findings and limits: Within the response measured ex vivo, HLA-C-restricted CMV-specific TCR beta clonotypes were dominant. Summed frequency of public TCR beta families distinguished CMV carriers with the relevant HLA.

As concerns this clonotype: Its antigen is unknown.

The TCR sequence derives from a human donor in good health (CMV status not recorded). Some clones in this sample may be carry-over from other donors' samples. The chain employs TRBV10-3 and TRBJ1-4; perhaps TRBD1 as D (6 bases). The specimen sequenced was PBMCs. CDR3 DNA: TGTGCCATCAGTGAGTCGATTACAGGGCCTGAAAAACTGTTTTTT. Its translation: CAISESITGPEKLFF.